This T cell receptor (beta chain) was found in a study of T cell changes during pregnancy in multiple sclerosis. CDR3 size: 14 residues. The V segment lost 6 bases and the J segment 5 bases; nucleotides outside the gene matches: 6. Germline V gene lookup returns CDR1 KGHSH and CDR2 LQKENI. The repertoire was sequenced with immunoSEQ multiplex PCR; TCRdb's copy has only in-frame clones and lacks some. The sample shows around 30,000 clones, 90% of them seen only once. The gene calls are TRBV18 and TRBJ2-1; 8 bases align to TRBD2. The source material was CD4+ T cells from peripheral blood mononuclear cells, sampled in the third trimester of pregnancy. The sequence came from a female donor in good health, enrolled as a control in a pregnancy study. CDR3 nucleotides: TGTGCCAGCTCGATAACTAGCGGAAACAATGAGCAGTTCTTC. Amino acid sequence: CASSITSGNNEQFF.